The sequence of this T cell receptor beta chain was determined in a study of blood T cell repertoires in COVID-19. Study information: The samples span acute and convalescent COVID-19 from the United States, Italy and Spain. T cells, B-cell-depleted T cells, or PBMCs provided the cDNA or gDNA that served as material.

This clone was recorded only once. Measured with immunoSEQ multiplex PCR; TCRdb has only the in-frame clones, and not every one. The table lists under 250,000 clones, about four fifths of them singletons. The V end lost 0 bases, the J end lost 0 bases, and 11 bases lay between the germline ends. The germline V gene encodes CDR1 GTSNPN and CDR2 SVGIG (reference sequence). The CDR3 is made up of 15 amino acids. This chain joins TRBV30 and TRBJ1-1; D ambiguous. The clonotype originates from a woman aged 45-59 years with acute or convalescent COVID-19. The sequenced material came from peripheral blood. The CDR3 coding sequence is TGTGCCTGGAGTGTACTGGGTACTATGAACACTGAAGCTTTCTTT. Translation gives CAWSVLGTMNTEAFF.